Sequencing of this TCR beta chain was carried out in a study of T cell responses to AZD1222 COVID-19 vaccine. Findings of the study overall: Repertoire sampling happened only post peak T cell response. Spike-specific TCR breadth and depth were elevated following two AZD1222 doses. Most donors were white British, females outnumbered males, and clonal diversity was possibly underestimated. Only 5 or 6 AZD1222 recipients were seropositive at baseline.

The V segment lost 3 bases and the J segment 4 bases; nucleotides outside the gene matches: 9. Germline V gives CDR1 SNHLY, CDR2 FYNNEI. This CDR3 comprises 16 residues. The table came from immunoSEQ multiplex PCR; TCRdb's copy has only in-frame clones and leaves some out. The repertoire has about 120,000 clones, approximately 85% of them found once; the top ten carry 3.5% to 5%. Comments on this clone: Antigen unknown.

This TCR came from an adult in good health. The chain uses TRBV2 and TRBJ2-5, with 9 bases aligning to TRBD2. This specimen was peripheral blood, taken on day 0 of MenACWY control vaccination. The CDR3 protein is CASSDGRGGKGETQYF. The CDR3 DNA follows: TGTGCCAGCAGTGATGGGCGGGGGGGAAAAGGAGAGACCCAGTACTTC.